This TCR beta chain was identified in a study of cytomegalovirus exposure and HLA in healthy donors. The PCR contained 60 Vbeta and 13 Jbeta primers. Per the study methods: Later, an analysis found 75 million to 90 million unique TCR beta chains, and about 9.9 million of these were shared. Assay used: immunoSEQ multiplex PCR; TCRdb lists only in-frame clones, some missing. V and J calls and clone size follow that table, whereas D and trimming were derived from the DNA. Its clone listing holds 170,000 or so clones. CDR1 and CDR2 from the germline V gene are MNHEY and SMNVEV (reference sequence). Trimming removed 2 bases at V and 4 bases at J, with 13 bases between. The CDR3 loop spans 15 amino acids.

This TCR derives from a man aged 30 to 45 in good health and CMV-seronegative. The V and J genes are TRBV27 and TRBJ2-3; perhaps TRBD2 as D (6 bases). Material: PBMCs. The CDR3 sequence: CASSLGGMRADTQYF. The CDR3 DNA reads as TGTGCCAGCAGTTTAGGCGGGATGAGGGCAGATACGCAGTATTTT.